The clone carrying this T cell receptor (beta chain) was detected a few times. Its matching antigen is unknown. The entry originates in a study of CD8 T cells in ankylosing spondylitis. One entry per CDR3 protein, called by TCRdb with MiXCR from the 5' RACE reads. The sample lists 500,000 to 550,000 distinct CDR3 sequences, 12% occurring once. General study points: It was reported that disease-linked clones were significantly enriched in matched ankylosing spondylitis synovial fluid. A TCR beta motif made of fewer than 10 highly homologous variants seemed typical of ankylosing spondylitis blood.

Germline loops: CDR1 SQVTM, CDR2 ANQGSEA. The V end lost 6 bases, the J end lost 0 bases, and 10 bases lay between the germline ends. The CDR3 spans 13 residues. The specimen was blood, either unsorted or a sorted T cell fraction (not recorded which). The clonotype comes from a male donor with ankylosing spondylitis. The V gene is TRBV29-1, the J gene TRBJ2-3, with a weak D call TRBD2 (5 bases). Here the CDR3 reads CSVVSGSTDTQYF. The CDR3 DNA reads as TGCAGCGTGGTGAGCGGTAGCACAGATACGCAGTATTTT.